A selection of T cell receptor beta chains follows, all from one sample in a study of T cell repertoires in cytomegalovirus infection. TCRdb re-called the reads with MiXCR, one entry per CDR3 protein. Counted here are some 270,000 distinct CDR3 sequences, over 15% occurring once; the ten biggest clones make up roughly 45%. Sequencing input: CD8+ T cells from PBMCs. Source of these receptors: a human donor in good health (CMV status not recorded). Some clones in this sample may be carry-over from other donors' samples. Each CDR3 is given with its conserved first and last residue. The D gene is left open where the match is weak. Expanded clones get a size class; other rows say once, few or many, or leave the size out.

J gene: TRBJ1-6; clone size: few; V gene: TRBV27; D gene: -; CDR3 protein: CASSLRGRQNSPLHF; CDR3 DNA: TGTGCCAGCAGTTTAAGGGGGAGACAGAATTCACCCCTCCACTTT
J gene: TRBJ2-7; clone size: -; V gene: TRBV6-2/TRBV6-3; D gene: -; CDR3 protein: CASSYDQATSYEQYF; CDR3 DNA: TGTGCCAGCAGTTACGACCAGGCCACCTCCTACGAGCAGTACTTC
J gene: TRBJ2-2; clone size: few; V gene: TRBV29-1; D gene: -; CDR3 protein: CSVLQTGFGTGELFF; CDR3 DNA: TGCAGCGTGCTACAAACAGGGTTCGGCACCGGGGAGCTGTTTTTT
J gene: TRBJ2-1; clone size: many; V gene: TRBV24-1; D gene: TRBD2; CDR3 protein: CATSEQTGGYNEQFF; CDR3 DNA: TGTGCCACCAGTGAACAGACGGGGGGGTACAATGAGCAGTTCTTC
J gene: TRBJ1-2; clone size: few; V gene: TRBV27; D gene: -; CDR3 protein: CASSMGFNYGYTF; CDR3 DNA: TGTGCCAGCAGTATGGGTTTCAACTATGGCTACACCTTC
J gene: TRBJ1-1; clone size: -; V gene: TRBV12-5; D gene: TRBD1; CDR3 protein: CASDRDSLNTEAFF; CDR3 DNA: TGTGCTAGTGACAGGGACAGCCTGAACACTGAAGCTTTCTTT
J gene: TRBJ2-5; clone size: -; V gene: TRBV7-9; D gene: TRBD2; CDR3 protein: CASSAGTSGGEYQETQYF; CDR3 DNA: TGTGCCAGCAGCGCTGGGACTAGCGGGGGGGAGTACCAAGAGACCCAGTACTTC
J gene: TRBJ2-2; clone size: many; V gene: TRBV7-8; D gene: -; CDR3 protein: CASSPALGASGELFF; CDR3 DNA: TGTGCCAGCAGCCCGGCCCTAGGAGCGTCCGGGGAGCTGTTTTTT
J gene: TRBJ1-5; clone size: many; V gene: TRBV7-2; D gene: -; CDR3 protein: CASSLRVGNPQHF; CDR3 DNA: TGTGCCAGCAGCTTACGGGTGGGTAACCCCCAGCATTTT
J gene: TRBJ1-6; clone size: -; V gene: TRBV20-1; D gene: TRBD1; CDR3 protein: CSAAGTAASPLHF; CDR3 DNA: TGCAGTGCCGCCGGGACAGCAGCTTCACCCCTCCACTTT
J gene: TRBJ1-1; clone size: -; V gene: TRBV14; D gene: -; CDR3 protein: CASSRTRGLNTEAFF; CDR3 DNA: TGTGCCAGCAGCCGGACCAGGGGTCTCAACACTGAAGCTTTCTTT
J gene: TRBJ2-2; clone size: many; V gene: TRBV11-2; D gene: TRBD2; CDR3 protein: CASSLERTSGVTGELFF; CDR3 DNA: TGTGCCAGCAGCTTAGAACGGACTAGCGGAGTCACCGGGGAGCTGTTTTTT
J gene: TRBJ2-2; clone size: many; V gene: TRBV7-2; D gene: -; CDR3 protein: CASSSDTTGELFF; CDR3 DNA: TGTGCCAGCAGCTCCGACACTACCGGGGAGCTGTTTTTT
J gene: TRBJ2-4; clone size: many; V gene: TRBV7-8; D gene: TRBD2; CDR3 protein: CASSLVPGGSRHIQYF; CDR3 DNA: TGTGCCAGCAGCTTAGTGCCCGGCGGGAGTCGTCACATTCAGTACTTC
J gene: TRBJ1-1; clone size: few; V gene: TRBV7-9; D gene: -; CDR3 protein: CASTGGNTEAFF; CDR3 DNA: TGTGCCAGCACCGGGGGGAACACTGAAGCTTTCTTT
J gene: TRBJ2-1; clone size: many; V gene: TRBV7-8; D gene: -; CDR3 protein: CASSFLKISPGASSYNEQFF; CDR3 DNA: TGTGCCAGCAGCTTCCTAAAAATAAGTCCCGGGGCTAGCTCCTACAATGAGCAGTTCTTC
J gene: TRBJ1-1; clone size: -; V gene: TRBV20-1; D gene: -; CDR3 protein: CSAEETATNTEAFF; CDR3 DNA: TGCAGTGCCGAAGAAACAGCGACGAACACTGAAGCTTTCTTT
J gene: TRBJ2-1; clone size: many; V gene: TRBV27; D gene: -; CDR3 protein: CASSTFYNEQFF; CDR3 DNA: TGTGCCAGCAGTACTTTCTACAATGAGCAGTTCTTC
J gene: TRBJ2-1; clone size: -; V gene: TRBV20-1; D gene: -; CDR3 protein: CSASSSGISYNEQFF; CDR3 DNA: TGCAGTGCGTCGAGTAGCGGAATATCCTACAATGAGCAGTTCTTC
J gene: TRBJ2-5; clone size: few; V gene: TRBV6-1; D gene: -; CDR3 protein: CASSEEMDRQETQYF; CDR3 DNA: TGTGCCAGCAGTGAAGAAATGGACAGACAAGAGACCCAGTACTTC
J gene: TRBJ2-6; clone size: -; V gene: TRBV4-1; D gene: -; CDR3 protein: CASSQVTANGANVLTF; CDR3 DNA: TGCGCCAGCAGCCAAGTTACAGCTAATGGGGCCAACGTCCTGACTTTC
J gene: TRBJ2-7; clone size: few; V gene: TRBV19; D gene: TRBD1; CDR3 protein: CASSATGGKYEQYF; CDR3 DNA: TGTGCCAGTAGTGCGACAGGGGGCAAATACGAGCAGTACTTC